The clone carrying this TCR beta chain has ten or more counts. TCRdb re-called the 5' RACE reads through MiXCR, storing one row per CDR3 protein. Of some 300,000 distinct CDR3 sequences in the sample, around 21% are singletons; the top ten hold roughly 3.4%. This entry comes from a study of CD8 T cells in ankylosing spondylitis. The source is a female donor with ankylosing spondylitis or in good health (not recorded which). The sample consisted of blood, either unsorted or a sorted T cell fraction (not recorded which).

CDR3 bases: TGCAGTGCTAACTTACGTGGGTCACGTACTTACAATGAGCAGTTCTTC. Residues: CSANLRGSRTYNEQFF. J is TRBJ2-1 and V is TRBV20-1, with D hard to call. Trimming took off 4 bases at V and 4 bases at J, with 20 bases between the two ends. This CDR3 is 16 amino acids long. Germline V gene lookup returns CDR1 DFQATT and CDR2 SNEGSKA (reference sequence).